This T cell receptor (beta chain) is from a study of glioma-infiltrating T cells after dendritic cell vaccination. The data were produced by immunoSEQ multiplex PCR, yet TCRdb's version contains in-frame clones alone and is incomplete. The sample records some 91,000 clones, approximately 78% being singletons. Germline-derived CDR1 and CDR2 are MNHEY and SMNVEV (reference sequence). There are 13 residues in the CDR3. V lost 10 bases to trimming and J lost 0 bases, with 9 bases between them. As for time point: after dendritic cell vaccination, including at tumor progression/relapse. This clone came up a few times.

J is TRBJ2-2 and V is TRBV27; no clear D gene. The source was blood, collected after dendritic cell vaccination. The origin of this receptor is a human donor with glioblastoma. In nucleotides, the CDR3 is TGTGCCACGGCAGGCACGAACACCGGGGAGCTGTTTTTT. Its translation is CATAGTNTGELFF.